The clone carrying this TCR beta chain came up a few times. V was pared by 2 bases and J by 3 bases, with 10 bases between. Per germline, CDR1 MNHEY and CDR2 SVGAGI. The CDR3 length is 15 residues. This specimen belongs to a study of human T cells and chemical hapten exposure. Time point specified: healthy volunteer bleed at 6 weeks. The authors extracted total RNA from unfractionated whole blood. MiXCR, applied by TCRdb to the RACE reads, yields one record per CDR3 protein. The sample lists about 77,000 distinct CDR3 sequences, about 8.6% seen once, with less than 2% in the top ten. This rearrangement joins TRBV6-5 to TRBJ2-2, with D perhaps given as TRBD1 or TRBD2 (5 bases each). This clonotype was sampled from a female donor in good health. Some clones in this sample may be carry-over from other donors' samples. Material for sequencing was whole blood. The CDR3, as DNA: TGTGCCAGCAGTTACCGGGACGGAGACACCGGGGAGCTGTTTTTT. Translation gives CASSYRDGDTGELFF.